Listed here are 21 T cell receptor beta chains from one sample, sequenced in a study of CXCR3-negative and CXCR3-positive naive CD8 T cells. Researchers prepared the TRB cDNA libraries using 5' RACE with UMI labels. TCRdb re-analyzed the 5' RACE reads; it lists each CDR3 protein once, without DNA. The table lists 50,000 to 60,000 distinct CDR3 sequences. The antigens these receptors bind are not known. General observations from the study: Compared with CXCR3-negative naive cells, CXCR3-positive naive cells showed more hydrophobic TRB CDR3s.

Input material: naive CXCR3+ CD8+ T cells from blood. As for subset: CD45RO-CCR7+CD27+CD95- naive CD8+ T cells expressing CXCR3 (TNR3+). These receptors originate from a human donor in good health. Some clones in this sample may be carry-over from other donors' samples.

CDR3 amino acids: CSVEWAGDYGYTF. This chain uses TRBV29-1 with TRBJ1-2; TCRdb lists TRBD1, though no DNA is available to test this call. Germline CDR1 and CDR2: SQVTM and ANQGSEA. The CDR3 has 13 amino acids.

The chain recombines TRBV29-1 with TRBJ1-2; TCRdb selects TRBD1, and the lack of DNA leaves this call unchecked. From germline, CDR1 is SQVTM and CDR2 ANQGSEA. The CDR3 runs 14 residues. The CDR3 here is CSVEKRGQGYGYTF.

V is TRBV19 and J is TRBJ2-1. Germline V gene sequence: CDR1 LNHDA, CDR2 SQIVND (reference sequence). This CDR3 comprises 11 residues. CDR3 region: CASSMGNEQFF.

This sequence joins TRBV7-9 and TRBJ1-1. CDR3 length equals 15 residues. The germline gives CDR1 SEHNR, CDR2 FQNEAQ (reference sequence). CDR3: CASSLVQTMNTEAFF.

The CDR3 is CASTLGDRVSYEQYF. The chain carries TRBV28 and TRBJ2-7; checking the TCRdb D call of TRBD1 is not possible without DNA. CDR3 size: 15 residues. Germline CDR1 MDHEN, CDR2 SYDVKM.

This CDR3 reads CASSPYYTDSYNEQFF. The chain couples TRBV4-3 to TRBJ2-1. The germline gives CDR1 LGHNA, CDR2 YSLEER. There are 16 residues in the CDR3.

CDR3 sequence: CASGYSSPNSPLHF. The chain uses TRBV7-3 and TRBJ1-6. The length of the CDR3 is 14 residues. CDR1 is SGHTA and CDR2 is FQGTGA in the germline V gene.

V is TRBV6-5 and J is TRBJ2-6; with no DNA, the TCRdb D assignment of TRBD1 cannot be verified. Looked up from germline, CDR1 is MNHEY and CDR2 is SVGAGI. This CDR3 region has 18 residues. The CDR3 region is CASSYRDRAASGANVLTF.

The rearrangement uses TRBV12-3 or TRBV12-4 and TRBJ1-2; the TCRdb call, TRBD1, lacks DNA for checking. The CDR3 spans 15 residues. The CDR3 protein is CASSFGGQSYYGYTF.

CDR3 loop: CSARSLEGTYEQYF. The chain is built from TRBV20-1 and TRBJ2-7; TCRdb calls TRBD2, which cannot be checked without DNA. The CDR3 contains 14 residues. CDR1 DFQATT and CDR2 SNEGSKA come from the germline V gene (reference sequence).

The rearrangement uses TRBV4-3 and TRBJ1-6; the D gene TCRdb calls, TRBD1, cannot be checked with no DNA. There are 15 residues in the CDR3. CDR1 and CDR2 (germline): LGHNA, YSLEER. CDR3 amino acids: CASSQVRQGGSPLHF.

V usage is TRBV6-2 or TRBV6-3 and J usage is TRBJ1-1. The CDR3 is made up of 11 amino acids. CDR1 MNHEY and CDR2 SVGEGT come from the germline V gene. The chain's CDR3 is CASRVASEAFF.

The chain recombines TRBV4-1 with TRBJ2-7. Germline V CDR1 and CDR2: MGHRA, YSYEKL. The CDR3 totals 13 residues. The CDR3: CASSQGDNYEQYF.

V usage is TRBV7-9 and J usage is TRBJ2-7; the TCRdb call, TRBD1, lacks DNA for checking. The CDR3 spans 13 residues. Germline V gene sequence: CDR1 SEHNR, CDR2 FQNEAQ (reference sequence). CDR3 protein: CASSLAPGDEQYF. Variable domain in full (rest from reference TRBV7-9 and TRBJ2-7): DTGVSQNPRHKITKRGQNVTFRCDPISEHNRLYWYRQTLGQGPEFLTYFQNEAQLEKSRLLSDRFSAERPKGSFSTLEIQRTEQGDSAMYLCASSLAPGDEQYFGPGTRLTVT.

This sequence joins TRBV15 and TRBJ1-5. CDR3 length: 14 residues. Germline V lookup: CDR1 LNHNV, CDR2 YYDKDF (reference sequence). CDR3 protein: CATSRDRTNQPQHF.

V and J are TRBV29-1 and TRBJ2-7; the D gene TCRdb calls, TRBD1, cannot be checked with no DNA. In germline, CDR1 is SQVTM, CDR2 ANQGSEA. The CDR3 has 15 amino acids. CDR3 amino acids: CSVSPRVAPSYEQCF.

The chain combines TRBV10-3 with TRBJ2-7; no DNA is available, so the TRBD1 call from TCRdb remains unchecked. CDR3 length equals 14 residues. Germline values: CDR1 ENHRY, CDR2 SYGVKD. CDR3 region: CAISDGDRGYEQYF.

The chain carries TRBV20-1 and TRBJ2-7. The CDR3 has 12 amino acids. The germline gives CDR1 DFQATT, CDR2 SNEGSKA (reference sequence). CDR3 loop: CSARGPQREQYF.

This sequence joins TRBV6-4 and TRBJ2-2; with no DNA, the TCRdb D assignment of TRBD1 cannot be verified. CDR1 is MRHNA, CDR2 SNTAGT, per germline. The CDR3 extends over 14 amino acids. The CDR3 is CASSASGDTGELFF.

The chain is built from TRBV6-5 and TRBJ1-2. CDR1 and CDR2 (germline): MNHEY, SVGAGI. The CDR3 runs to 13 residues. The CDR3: CASRAHTFYGYTF.

The CDR3 loop reads CASSQGYLAGIQETQYF. The chain links TRBV14 to TRBJ2-5; the D call from TCRdb, TRBD2, cannot be confirmed without DNA. The CDR3 runs to 17 residues. From germline, CDR1 is SGHDN and CDR2 FVKESK.